This TCR beta chain was profiled in a study of T-cell memory formation after mild COVID-19. The wider study: Clusters were largely donor specific. Study conclusions and caveats: Clones that contracted from day 15 to 85 were balanced CD4/CD8, while later expanders leaned CD4+. Among contracting clones, CD4+ were mainly CM/EM and CD8+ enriched in EMRA.

The TCR alpha and TCR beta cDNA libraries, bearing sample barcodes and UMIs, were generated by 5'RACE using constant-segment primers. MiXCR was run by TCRdb on the 5' RACE reads, yielding one entry per CDR3 protein. The data hold 30,000 to 45,000 distinct CDR3 sequences, with about an eighth observed a single time. The V and J ends lost 4 bases and 3 bases, in that order; junction bases with no gene match: 5. The germline gives CDR1 SGHNT, CDR2 YYREEE (reference sequence). The CDR3 runs 16 residues. In the case of this clonotype: The antigen is not known.

V is TRBV5-4 and J is TRBJ2-3, with 13 bases fitting TRBD2. Sequenced material: PBMCs or a T cell subset sorted from them (not recorded which). This TCR derives from a young man who had mild COVID-19 (a few samples of this study predate the infection). Cell type and time point are not known. This CDR3 is CASSKRTSGGTDTQYF. DNA of the CDR3: TGTGCCAGCAGCAAACGGACTAGCGGGGGTACAGATACGCAGTATTTT. Full variable domain (missing parts from reference TRBV5-4 and TRBJ2-3): ETGVTQSPTHLIKTRGQQVTLRCSSQSGHNTVSWYQQALGQGPQFIFQYYREEENGRGNFPPRFSGLQFPNYSSELNVNALELDDSALYLCASSKRTSGGTDTQYFGPGTRLTVL.